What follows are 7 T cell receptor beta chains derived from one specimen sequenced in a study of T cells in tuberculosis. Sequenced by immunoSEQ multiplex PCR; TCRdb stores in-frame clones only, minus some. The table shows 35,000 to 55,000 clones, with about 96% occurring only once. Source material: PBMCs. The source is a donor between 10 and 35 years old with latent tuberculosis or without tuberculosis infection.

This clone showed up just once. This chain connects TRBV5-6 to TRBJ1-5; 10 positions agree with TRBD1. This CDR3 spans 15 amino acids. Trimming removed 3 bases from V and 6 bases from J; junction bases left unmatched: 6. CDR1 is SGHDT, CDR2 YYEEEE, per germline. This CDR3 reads CASSSRDRGLQPQHF. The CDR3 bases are TGTGCCAGCAGCTCCCGGGACAGGGGTCTTCAGCCCCAGCATTTT.

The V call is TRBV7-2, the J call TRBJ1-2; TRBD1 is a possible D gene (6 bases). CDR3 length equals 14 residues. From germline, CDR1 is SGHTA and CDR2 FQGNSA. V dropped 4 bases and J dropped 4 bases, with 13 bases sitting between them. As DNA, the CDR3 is TGTGCCAGCAGCTCGAGTGGGGGCAGCTATGGCTACACCTTC. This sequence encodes CASSSSGGSYGYTF.

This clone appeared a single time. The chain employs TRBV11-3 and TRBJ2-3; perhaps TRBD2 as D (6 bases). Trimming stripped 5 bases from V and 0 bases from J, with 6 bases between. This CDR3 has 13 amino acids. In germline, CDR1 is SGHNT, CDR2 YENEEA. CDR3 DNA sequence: TGTGCCAGCAGCGGGGGGAGCACAGATACGCAGTATTTT. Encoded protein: CASSGGSTDTQYF.

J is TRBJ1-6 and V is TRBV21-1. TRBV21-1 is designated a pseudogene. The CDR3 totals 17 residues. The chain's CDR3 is CASSNIELVSYNSPLHF. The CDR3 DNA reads TGTGCCAGCAGCAATATCGAGCTGGTCTCCTATAATTCACCCCTCCACTTT.

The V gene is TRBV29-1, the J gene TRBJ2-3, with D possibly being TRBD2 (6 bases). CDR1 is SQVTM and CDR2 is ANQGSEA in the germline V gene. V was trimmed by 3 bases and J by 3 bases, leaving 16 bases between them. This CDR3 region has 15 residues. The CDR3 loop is CSVDLSGWETDTQYF. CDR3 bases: TGCAGCGTTGATTTGAGCGGGTGGGAGACAGATACGCAGTATTTT.

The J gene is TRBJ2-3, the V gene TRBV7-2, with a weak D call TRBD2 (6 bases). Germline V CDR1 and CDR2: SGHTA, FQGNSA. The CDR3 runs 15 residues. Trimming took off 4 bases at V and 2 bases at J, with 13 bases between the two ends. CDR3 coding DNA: TGTGCCAGCAGCTCCAGAGGACTATCCACAGATACGCAGTATTTT. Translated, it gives CASSSRGLSTDTQYF.

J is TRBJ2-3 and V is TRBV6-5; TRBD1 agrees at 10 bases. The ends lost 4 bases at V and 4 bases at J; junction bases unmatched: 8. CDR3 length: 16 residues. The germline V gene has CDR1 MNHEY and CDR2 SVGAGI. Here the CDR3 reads CASSWGQGSFADTQYF. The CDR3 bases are TGTGCCAGCAGTTGGGGACAGGGGTCTTTTGCAGATACGCAGTATTTT.